The 28 T cell receptor beta chains in this list originate from one sample, sequenced in a study of T cells in women clearing cervical HPV infection. The method was immunoSEQ multiplex PCR; TCRdb's version includes in-frame clones alone and lacks a portion of them. Here the sample table reports 25,000 to 35,000 clones. The material sequenced was blood buffy coat. The receptors were sampled from a woman aged 18 to 75 with a cervical HPV16 infection that either progressed to CIN3+ or cleared (not recorded which).

Turning to this clone: The CDR3 goes on 3 residues after the read ends, and that part is filled in from the germline J gene. V and J are TRBV7-2 and TRBJ2-5, with D hard to call. V dropped 2 bases and J dropped 1 base, with 8 bases sitting between them. CDR1 SGHTA and CDR2 FQGNSA come from the germline V gene. The CDR3 totals 14 residues. CDR3 amino acids: CASSLSRTQETQYF. The part of the CDR3 DNA that was read is TGTGCCAGCAGCTTAAGCCGTACCCAAGAGACC.

With regard to this clone: The read ends 3 residues shy of where the CDR3 ends; the end is completed using the germline J gene. The J gene is TRBJ2-7, the V gene TRBV5-1; 11 bases align to TRBD1. CDR3 length: 13 amino acids. Per the germline V gene, CDR1 is SGHRS and CDR2 is YFSETQ. V was clipped by 4 bases and J by 4 bases; unmatched bases: 1. CDR3 DNA, as far as it was read: TGCGCCAGCAGCGGACAGGGGGCGTACGAG. It codes for CASSGQGAYE. The full CDR3 sequence reads CASSGQGAYEQYF.

CDR3 DNA, as far as it was read: TGCGCCAGCAGCTGGGGACAGGGCCAAGAGACC. Translation: CASSWGQGQET. The full CDR3 protein reads CASSWGQGQETQYF. The chain joins TRBV5-1 to TRBJ2-5, with TRBD1 matching 9 bases. The read ends 3 residues before the CDR3 terminus; that terminus is restored from the germline J gene. The CDR3 is 14 residues long. V gave up 3 bases and J gave up 1 base; unmatched junction bases: 1. The V gene's germline CDR1 is SGHRS and CDR2 YFSETQ.

Comment on this clone: Read data end 3 residues before the CDR3 end; the end is taken from the germline J gene. The chain uses TRBV29-1 and TRBJ2-7; 11 bases are a match to TRBD2. Germline V lookup: CDR1 SQVTM, CDR2 ANQGSEA. Germline trimming cut 6 bases from V and 1 base from J; bases unmatched to any gene: 2. The CDR3 length is 13 residues. Incomplete CDR3 DNA: TGCAGCGTCAGACTAGCGGGATCCTACGAG. Residues: CSVRLAGSYE. The whole CDR3 sequence is CSVRLAGSYEQYF.

Remarks on this clone: Sequencing ends 3 residues short of the CDR3 end; the germline J gene provides the rest. This chain uses TRBV2 with TRBJ2-7; D unclear. Germline CDR1 reads SNHLY; CDR2 reads FYNNEI. Trimming took off 8 bases at V and 3 bases at J, with 11 bases between the two ends. The CDR3 sequence is 12 residues long. The DNA read from the CDR3 is TGTGCCAGCTCGCTAGTGGACTACGAG. Residues: CASSLVDYE. The CDR3 reads in full as CASSLVDYEQYF.

As concerns this clone: The CDR3 end falls 3 residues outside the read, so it is completed with the germline J gene. This chain uses TRBV7-6 with TRBJ2-3; the D gene is possibly TRBD2 (6 bases). Germline V gives CDR1 SGHVS, CDR2 FNYEAQ. The CDR3 is 13 amino acids. The DNA read from the CDR3 is TGTGCCAGCAGCTTAGGGGCGGGGCAGCCG. Translated, it gives CASSLGAGQP. The whole CDR3 protein is CASSLGAGQPQYF. Together with reference TRBV7-6 and TRBJ2-3, the CDR3 gives the full variable domain: GAGVSQSPRYKVTKRGQDVALRCDPISGHVSLYWYRQALGQGPEFLTYFNYEAQQDKSGLPNDRFSAERPEGSISTLTIQRTEQRDSAMYRCASSLGAGQPQYFGPGTRLTVL.

As regards this clone: From the germline J gene comes the end of the CDR3, since the read stops 3 residues before it. The genes are TRBV5-1 and TRBJ2-2; D remains ambiguous. The germline gives CDR1 SGHRS, CDR2 YFSETQ. CDR3 length equals 14 residues. CDR3 amino acids: CASSLDSQNEKLFF. Partial CDR3 DNA: TGCGCCAGCAGCTTGGACAGCCAGAATGAAAAG.

The sequenced part of the CDR3 DNA is TGTGCCAGCAGTCGTACGGGGTCCTACGAG. Amino acids: CASSRTGSYE. The CDR3 in its entirety is CASSRTGSYEQYF. The gene calls are TRBV11-2 and TRBJ2-7, with D tentatively TRBD2 (5 bases). The CDR3 goes on 3 residues after the read ends, and that part is filled in from the germline J gene. The CDR3 runs 13 residues. V shed 6 bases and J shed 1 base, with 10 bases lying between them. Germline CDR1 reads SGHAT; CDR2 reads FQNNGV. Full variable domain (outside the CDR3, taken from reference TRBV11-2 and TRBJ2-7): EAGVAQSPRYKIIEKRQSVAFWCNPISGHATLYWYQQILGQGPKLLIQFQNNGVVDDSQLPKDRFSAERLKGVDSTLKIQPAKLEDSAVYLCASSRTGSYEQYFGPGTRLTVT.

As regards this clone: The read finishes 3 residues shy of the CDR3 end, and the germline J gene is used to complete it. The chain combines TRBV11-3 with TRBJ2-7; 7 nucleotides align to TRBD1. With V trimmed by 5 bases and J by 1 base, 5 bases remained unmatched. CDR1 SGHNT and CDR2 YENEEA come from the germline V gene. This CDR3 has 14 amino acids. Partial CDR3 DNA: TGTGCCAGCAGCATCCGACAGGGTTCCTACGAG. It codes for CASSIRQGSYE. The entire CDR3 sequence reads CASSIRQGSYEQYF.

The CDR3 bases that were read are TGTGCCAGCAGCCCGACAGGGGGGAGTCAGCCC. Translating it yields CASSPTGGSQP. From start to end, the CDR3 is CASSPTGGSQPQHF. The chain joins TRBV2 to TRBJ1-5; 9 nucleotides line up with TRBD1. The read falls 3 residues short of the CDR3 end, and the missing part is taken from the germline J gene. The CDR3 loop spans 14 amino acids. Germline CDR1 SNHLY, CDR2 FYNNEI. Unmatched junction bases numbered 6, after V lost 6 bases and J lost 6 bases.

As regards this clone: The missing CDR3 end, 3 residues past where the read stops, is filled in from the germline J gene. The J gene is TRBJ2-7, the V gene TRBV23-1; D ambiguous. TRBV23-1 is recorded as an ORF, its role being uncertain. V was trimmed by 3 bases and J by 3 bases, leaving 9 bases between them. This CDR3 contains 13 residues. The CDR3 loop is CASSHLTYYEQYF. The CDR3 DNA, read in part, is TGCGCCAGCAGTCATCTGACTTACTACGAG.

CDR3 DNA, as far as it was read: TGTGCCAGCAGCTTCGGGACAGGGTACACCGGGGAG. It translates to CASSFGTGYTGE. From start to end, the CDR3 is CASSFGTGYTGELFF. This chain joins TRBV5-6 and TRBJ2-2; 9 nucleotides align to TRBD1. The read is 3 residues too short to cover the CDR3 end, so that end is filled in from the germline J gene. V lost 2 bases, J lost 3 bases, and 2 bases stayed unmatched. CDR1 and CDR2 (germline): SGHDT, YYEEEE. CDR3 length: 15 residues.

In the case of this clone: The read is 3 residues too short to cover the CDR3 end, so that end is filled in from the germline J gene. The chain carries TRBV13 and TRBJ2-7; TRBD2 matches 7 bases. J was trimmed by 2 bases and V by 2 bases; bases with no gene match: 6. Germline values: CDR1 PRHDT, CDR2 FYEKMQ (reference sequence). The CDR3 is 15 residues long. Incomplete CDR3 DNA: TGTGCCAGCAGCTTATATGTAAGCGGGACCTACGAG. This translates into CASSLYVSGTYE. The whole CDR3 sequence reads CASSLYVSGTYEQYF.

Turning to this clone: Sequencing ends 3 residues short of the CDR3 end; the germline J gene provides the rest. This sequence joins TRBV30 and TRBJ1-2, with no clear D. V gave up 5 bases and J gave up 7 bases, with 14 bases separating them. The CDR3 spans 12 residues. The V gene's germline CDR1 is GTSNPN and CDR2 SVGIG (reference sequence). The CDR3 DNA, read in part, is TGTGCCTGGGCGCTCAGCGGGCCTGGC. Translated: CAWALSGPG. The CDR3 in full is CAWALSGPGYTF.

On this clone: The read ends 3 residues early relative to the CDR3; the germline J gene fills the gap. This rearrangement joins TRBV30 to TRBJ2-4; maybe TRBD2 (5 bases). The CDR3 length is 13 residues. Germline V gene data show CDR1 as GTSNPN and CDR2 as SVGIG (reference sequence). Incomplete CDR3 DNA: TGTGCCTGGAGTGTGAGAGCAGACTATGGT. It yields the protein CAWSVRADYG. The CDR3 in its entirety is CAWSVRADYGQYF.

Points on this clone: Coverage ceases 3 residues before the CDR3 finishes, and the germline J gene fills in the end. The genes are TRBV20-1 and TRBJ2-5, with 7 bases that match TRBD2. V lost 6 bases to trimming and J lost 3 bases; unmatched junction nucleotides: 10. The length of the CDR3 is 14 residues. Germline V gives CDR1 DFQATT, CDR2 SNEGSKA (reference sequence). The part of the CDR3 DNA that was read is TGCAGTGCGATTTCAGGACTAGTTAAAGAGACC. It encodes CSAISGLVKET. The whole CDR3 protein is CSAISGLVKETQYF.

Of note for this clone: Sequencing ends 3 residues short of the CDR3 end; the germline J gene provides the rest. The V gene is TRBV20-1, the J gene TRBJ1-2, with a possible D match to TRBD1 (5 bases). The CDR3 is made up of 13 amino acids. V was cut by 0 bases and J by 6 bases, with 11 bases left in between. Per germline, CDR1 DFQATT and CDR2 SNEGSKA (reference sequence). CDR3 bases read: TGCAGTGCTAGAGATACAGGACGCCATGGC. Translating it yields CSARDTGRHG. The whole CDR3 region reads CSARDTGRHGYTF.

The CDR3: CASARTAPNEKLFF. Partial CDR3 DNA: TGTGCCAGCGCCAGGACAGCCCCTAATGAAAAA. V is TRBV11-1 and J is TRBJ1-4; tentatively, D is TRBD1 (6 bases). The read halts 3 residues ahead of the CDR3 end, with the missing end drawn from the germline J gene. In germline, CDR1 is SGHAT, CDR2 FQDESV (reference sequence). V lost 8 bases and J 3 bases, leaving 13 bases between the germline ends. The CDR3 runs 14 residues.

As for this clone: With the read ending 3 residues before the CDR3 end, the germline J gene is used to fill in that end. The chain employs TRBV4-1 and TRBJ2-7; tentatively, D is TRBD2 (6 bases). Germline CDR1 MGHRA, CDR2 YSYEKL. This CDR3 is 15 amino acids long. The V and J ends lost 0 bases and 4 bases respectively, with 13 bases between them. The DNA read from the CDR3 is TGCGCCAGCAGCCAAGATCAAGCGGGCCAATACGAG. It translates to CASSQDQAGQYE. The entire CDR3 protein reads CASSQDQAGQYEQYF.

This clone is identified as medium-sized from frequency. The sequenced fragment ends 3 residues before the CDR3 boundary, so the rest is inferred from the germline J gene. J is TRBJ2-3 and V is TRBV18, with D perhaps matching TRBD1 (5 bases). Germline values: CDR1 KGHSH, CDR2 LQKENI. The ends were cut back, 2 bases at V and 3 bases at J, with 12 bases in the middle. This CDR3 contains 15 residues. CDR3 bases read: TGTGCCAGCTCACCATCAACGGACATTACAGATACG. It is translated as CASSPSTDITDT. The CDR3 reads in full as CASSPSTDITDTQYF.

A remark on this clone: Read data end 3 residues before the CDR3 end; the end is taken from the germline J gene. The rearrangement links TRBV24-1 to TRBJ1-4, with D possibly being TRBD1 (5 bases). Trimming took off 3 bases at V and 8 bases at J, with 18 bases between the two ends. The CDR3 spans 16 residues. CDR1 is KGHDR, CDR2 SFDVKD, per germline. Incomplete CDR3 DNA: TGTGCCACCAGTGATCCCCTGGACACCGGTGGGGAAAAA. Its protein is CATSDPLDTGGEK. The entire CDR3 protein reads CATSDPLDTGGEKLFF.

In regard to this clone: The CDR3 end lies 3 residues beyond the end of the read and is filled in from the germline J gene. The J gene is TRBJ2-7, the V gene TRBV12-3 or TRBV12-4; 7 bases align to TRBD2. The J segment lost 5 bases and the V segment lost 10 bases, leaving 11 bases of the junction unmatched. There are 13 residues in the CDR3. CDR3 DNA (partial): TGTGCCACCCGCTCGGGCGGGGGTCACGAG. This translates into CATRSGGGHE. The CDR3 as a whole reads CATRSGGGHEQYF.

Regarding this clone: The CDR3 extends 3 residues past the end of the read, so its final part is completed from the germline J gene. V and J are TRBV11-3 and TRBJ1-2; 10 bases align to TRBD1. Germline lookup yields CDR1 SGHNT and CDR2 YENEEA. This CDR3 is 14 amino acids long. Losses at the gene ends were 5 bases for V and 6 bases for J; bases not matched to a gene: 6. CDR3 protein: CASSRDRGQDGYTF. CDR3 DNA, as far as it was read: TGTGCCAGCAGCCGCGACAGGGGGCAAGATGGC.

To note about this clone: Read coverage stops 3 residues before the CDR3 terminus; the germline J gene supplies the remainder. The chain couples TRBV7-2 to TRBJ2-1, with D maybe TRBD2 (6 bases). The germline V and J ends were trimmed by 2 bases and 9 bases, with 11 bases remaining between them. The CDR3 sequence is 13 residues long. CDR1 and CDR2 from the germline V gene are SGHTA and FQGNSA. The covered CDR3 bases are TGTGCCAGCAGCTTACCCTCTAGCGTTGAG. It yields the protein CASSLPSSVE. The CDR3, in full, reads CASSLPSSVEQFF.

In the case of this clone: The sequenced fragment ends 3 residues before the CDR3 boundary, so the rest is inferred from the germline J gene. This chain joins TRBV19 and TRBJ1-2; D remains unclear. CDR1 and CDR2 (germline): LNHDA, SQIVND (reference sequence). Trimming stripped 1 base from V and 7 bases from J, with 13 bases between. This CDR3 region has 14 residues. This CDR3 reads CASSIAGGRGGYTF. Partial CDR3 DNA: TGTGCCAGTAGTATAGCAGGTGGGCGTGGTGGC.

Concerning this clone: The sequenced fragment ends 3 residues before the CDR3 boundary, so the rest is inferred from the germline J gene. V and J are TRBV11-2 and TRBJ2-5, with 9 bases matching TRBD2. Germline V gene data show CDR1 as SGHAT and CDR2 as FQNNGV. The CDR3 has 15 residues. With V trimmed by 5 bases and J by 5 bases, 9 bases remained unmatched. CDR3 DNA, as far as it was read: TGTGCCAGCAGCCCCGGTAGGCGGGAGGGTGAGACC. It yields the protein CASSPGRREGET. The full CDR3 protein is CASSPGRREGETQYF.

Comment on this clone: Sequencing ends 3 residues short of the CDR3 end; the germline J gene provides the rest. The chain links TRBV30 to TRBJ2-3, with D perhaps TRBD1 (6 bases). There are 13 residues in the CDR3. Germline V CDR1 and CDR2: GTSNPN, SVGIG (reference sequence). The CDR3 DNA, read in part, is TGTGCCTGGAGTCAGGCAGGGGCCTCTTCG. Translation: CAWSQAGASS. The whole CDR3 protein is CAWSQAGASSQYF.

Comments on this clone: The CDR3 goes on 3 residues after the read ends, and that part is filled in from the germline J gene. This chain connects TRBV10-3 to TRBJ2-2, with a tentative D call TRBD1 (6 bases). The germline V and J ends were trimmed by 8 bases and 6 bases, with 13 bases remaining between them. Germline lookup yields CDR1 ENHRY and CDR2 SYGVKD. This CDR3 has 13 residues. Partial CDR3 DNA: TGTGCCATCGAGGCAGGGGAAGCCGGGGAG. As protein: CAIEAGEAGE. Given in full, the CDR3 is CAIEAGEAGELFF.